The rows below give T cell receptor beta chains drawn from one sample of a study of beta chain features in type 1 diabetes. Profiling relied on immunoSEQ multiplex PCR, and the TCRdb table lists in-frame clones only, not all of them. The sample includes more than 300,000 clones, roughly 8% seen only once; the top ten take less than 0.45%. Input material: central memory CD4+ T cells from blood. The source is a woman between 18 and 29 years old in good health. CDR3s include the opening cysteine and the closing phenylalanine or tryptophan. Fields, in order: J gene, D gene, clone size, V gene, CDR3 DNA, CDR3 protein. A D gene is named only where the DNA matches it firmly. Rows give clone size only sometimes, using once, few, many, or a class for an expanded clone.

>TRBJ2-2|.|few|TRBV18
TGTGCCAGCTCATCCCGGGACAAGGGAATGAACACCGGGGAGCTGTTTTTT
CASSSRDKGMNTGELFF
>TRBJ2-7|TRBD2|.|TRBV18
TGTGCCAGCTCTAGCGGGAGACGCGGGTACGAGCAGTACTTC
CASSSGRRGYEQYF
>TRBJ1-1|.|few|TRBV11-2
TGTGCCAGCAGCTTAGTACGGACAGCTTTCTTT
CASSLVRTAFF
>TRBJ2-2|.|.|TRBV27
TGTGCCAGCAGCCCATCCCGGGACTTCAGGGAGCTGTTTTTT
CASSPSRDFRELFF
>TRBJ2-5|.|.|TRBV20-1
TGCAGTGCTAGTACGGGAGAGACCCAGTACTTC
CSASTGETQYF
>TRBJ2-3|TRBD2|few|TRBV10-3
TGTGCCATCAGCCTGACTAGCGGCCGCACAGATACGCAGTATTTT
CAISLTSGRTDTQYF
>TRBJ1-4|TRBD1|few|TRBV5-6
TGTGCCAGCAGCCCCCCCGGGACAGGGGGTAGAAAACTGTTTTTT
CASSPPGTGGRKLFF
>TRBJ2-3|.|once|TRBV28
TGTGCCAGCAGTCCACATAACTTCCCGACGCAGTATTTT
CASSPHNFPTQYF
>TRBJ1-1|.|many|TRBV2
TGTGCCAGCATCCGGGCCGGGGACAAAGCTTTCTTT
CASIRAGDKAFF
>TRBJ1-5|.|few|TRBV10-3
TGTGCCGTCGGGGGGGGGTGGAATCAGCCCCAGCATTTT
CAVGGGWNQPQHF
>TRBJ1-1|.|.|TRBV7-3
TGTGCCAGCAGCCCCCATCAGAACACTGAAGCTTTCTTT
CASSPHQNTEAFF
>TRBJ1-2|.|.|TRBV9
TGTGCCAGCAGCCCCTTGACAGATCCCTATGGCTACACCTTC
CASSPLTDPYGYTF
>TRBJ2-5|.|few|TRBV7-2
TGTGCCAGCAGCTTAGTACCCGACCCCCGTCAAGAGACCCAGTACTTC
CASSLVPDPRQETQYF
>TRBJ2-7|.|.|TRBV4-1
TGCGCCAGCAGCCGAGAGGTAGCTCTCTACGAGCAGTACTTC
CASSREVALYEQYF
>TRBJ2-2|.|few|TRBV29-1
TGCAGCGGAGAGGGACGGAACGGGGAGCTGTTTTTT
CSGEGRNGELFF
>TRBJ1-1|TRBD1|few|TRBV10-3
TGTGCCATCAGGGGGACAGGGGCTGAAGCTTTCTTT
CAIRGTGAEAFF
>TRBJ2-7|.|.|TRBV6-6
TGTGCCAGCAGCGCTTGGGGCGTGGGCTACGAGCAGTACTTC
CASSAWGVGYEQYF
>TRBJ2-2|.|many|TRBV7-7
TGTGCTAGCAGCTTAGAGGCGAACACCGGGGAGCTGTTTTTT
CASSLEANTGELFF
>TRBJ2-7|TRBD2|.|TRBV4-2
TGTGCCAGCAGCCACGCTAGCGGGAACTACGAGCAGTACTTC
CASSHASGNYEQYF
>TRBJ1-2|.|many|TRBV9
TGTGCCAGCAGCGTAGGTCCGGGTGGCTACACCTTC
CASSVGPGGYTF
>TRBJ1-2|.|few|TRBV10-3
TGTGCCATCAGTGAGTCGAACCTATATGGCTACACCTTC
CAISESNLYGYTF
>TRBJ2-1|.|many|TRBV14
TGTGCCAGCAGCCAAGATAGGCCCCGGAAGTTCTTC
CASSQDRPRKFF
>TRBJ2-3|.|.|TRBV29-1
TGCAGCGCCCGCTCTCGGGACGATACGCAGTATTTT
CSARSRDDTQYF
>TRBJ2-2|.|.|TRBV5-1
TGCGCCAGCAGCGAGAACGCGAACACCGGGGAGCTGTTTTTT
CASSENANTGELFF
>TRBJ2-2|TRBD2|few|TRBV19
TGTGCCAGTAGGTCTAGCGGGAGGTCCGGGGAGCTGTTTTTT
CASRSSGRSGELFF
>TRBJ2-2|.|few|TRBV29-1
TGCAGCGGCGGAGGGGTTCTCGGGGAGCTGTTTTTT
CSGGGVLGELFF
>TRBJ2-5|.|.|TRBV11-2
TGTGCCAGCTCCATTGGGGAGACCCAGTACTTC
CASSIGETQYF
>TRBJ2-7|TRBD2|few|TRBV6-5
TGTGCCAGCAACCGGGACTACACGTCCTACGAGCAGTACTTC
CASNRDYTSYEQYF